The rows below give T cell receptor beta chains drawn from one sample of a study of blood T cell repertoires in COVID-19. Measured with immunoSEQ multiplex PCR; TCRdb has only the in-frame clones, and not every one. The table shows under 500,000 clones, with around nine tenths occurring only once. Material for sequencing was peripheral blood. All receptors come from a woman aged 25-40 years with acute or convalescent COVID-19. Both conserved end residues are part of each CDR3. Each record gives: V gene, clone size, D gene, J gene, CDR3 protein, CDR3 DNA. A D gene is named only where the DNA matches it firmly. Not all rows give a size; the values are once, few, many and, for expanded clones, a class.

TRBV11-2	.	TRBD1	TRBJ1-1	CASSPGQGHTEAFF	TGTGCCAGCAGCCCGGGACAGGGGCACACTGAAGCTTTCTTT
TRBV24-1	.	.	TRBJ2-5	CATSDWRGPGGETQYF	TGTGCCACCAGTGACTGGCGGGGCCCAGGGGGTGAGACCCAGTACTTC
TRBV10-2	once	.	TRBJ1-1	CASSESPTSTRRREWDTEAFF	TGCGCCAGCAGTGAGTCTCCCACCTCCACTCGTCGAAGGGAGTGGGACACTGAAGCTTTCTTT
TRBV6-5	.	.	TRBJ1-1	CASSYSGRENTEAFF	TGTGCCAGCAGTTACTCTGGCCGGGAGAACACTGAAGCTTTCTTT
TRBV6-6	.	.	TRBJ1-4	CASSYGQYGEKLFF	TGTGCCAGCAGTTACGGACAGTATGGTGAAAAACTGTTTTTT
TRBV25-1	.	TRBD1	TRBJ2-5	CASSSAVGQGYQETQYF	TGTGCCAGCAGTAGCGCCGTTGGACAGGGGTACCAAGAGACCCAGTACTTC
TRBV13	.	TRBD1	TRBJ2-2	CASSPPDRGPTGELFF	TGTGCCAGCAGCCCCCCGGACAGGGGACCCACCGGGGAGCTGTTTTTT
TRBV19	.	TRBD1	TRBJ2-5	CASSTGTGTSQETQYF	TGTGCCAGTAGTACCGGGACAGGGACCTCGCAAGAGACCCAGTACTTC
TRBV7-3	.	TRBD2	TRBJ2-1	CASSTRLTSGGPREQFF	TGTGCCAGCAGCACCCGATTGACTAGCGGGGGGCCACGGGAGCAGTTCTTC
TRBV5-1	.	.	TRBJ2-1	CASRGQSYNEQFF	TGCGCCAGCAGAGGACAGAGCTACAATGAGCAGTTCTTC
TRBV2	few	.	TRBJ2-5	CASSERGETQYF	TGTGCCAGCAGTGAAAGGGGAGAGACCCAGTACTTC
TRBV14	.	.	TRBJ1-2	CASSQDPRGYGYTF	TGTGCCAGCAGCCAAGATCCCAGGGGATATGGCTACACCTTC
TRBV9	.	TRBD1	TRBJ1-4	CASSDVGTATNEKLFF	TGTGCCAGCAGCGATGTTGGGACAGCAACTAATGAAAAACTGTTTTTT
TRBV3-1/TRBV3-2	.	.	TRBJ1-2	CASSQVSQGLNYGYTF	TGTGCCAGCAGCCAAGTGAGTCAGGGTCTTAACTATGGCTACACCTTC
TRBV10-3	.	.	TRBJ1-2	CAIRGLQDNYGYTF	TGTGCCATCAGGGGATTACAGGATAACTATGGCTACACCTTC
TRBV11-2	.	.	TRBJ1-1	CASSPRDGQWAFF	TGTGCCAGCAGCCCTCGGGACGGACAGTGGGCTTTCTTT
TRBV4-1	.	TRBD1	TRBJ2-1	CASTSGQVYNEQFF	TGCGCCAGCACATCGGGACAGGTCTACAATGAGCAGTTCTTC
TRBV2	.	.	TRBJ2-5	CASSADRMQETQYF	TGTGCCAGCAGTGCAGACAGGATGCAAGAGACCCAGTACTTC
TRBV5-6	.	.	TRBJ1-1	CASSLAGFGRNTEAFF	TGTGCCAGCAGCTTGGCCGGATTCGGGAGGAACACTGAAGCTTTCTTT
TRBV9	.	TRBD2	TRBJ2-6	CASSGTSGGSSGANVLTF	TGTGCCAGCAGCGGAACTAGCGGGGGGTCCTCTGGGGCCAACGTCCTGACTTTC
TRBV10-1	.	.	TRBJ2-3	CASSELLTDTQYF	TGCGCCAGCAGTGAACTACTCACAGATACGCAGTATTTT
TRBV9	once	.	TRBJ1-6	CASSVGQNNSPLHF	TGTGCCAGCAGCGTAGGGCAGAATAATTCACCCCTCCACTTT
TRBV13	.	.	TRBJ2-1	CASSLRGSGGRTYNEQFF	TGTGCCAGCAGCTTAAGGGGGTCAGGTGGCCGAACCTACAATGAGCAGTTCTTC
TRBV10-3	few	TRBD1	TRBJ2-7	CAISETGASYEQYF	TGTGCCATCAGCGAAACAGGGGCCTCCTACGAGCAGTACTTC
TRBV5-4	.	.	TRBJ1-1	CASRSTGRDTEAFF	TGTGCCAGCAGGTCGACGGGGAGGGACACTGAAGCTTTCTTT
TRBV2	few	TRBD1	TRBJ1-1	CASNGQGQMNTEAFF	TGTGCCAGCAACGGACAGGGGCAAATGAACACTGAAGCTTTCTTT
TRBV7-9	.	.	TRBJ2-3	CASLIWGGRTDTQYF	TGTGCCAGCTTAATTTGGGGGGGGCGCACAGATACGCAGTATTTT
TRBV7-6	.	.	TRBJ2-3	CASSLLADTQYF	TGTGCCAGCAGCTTACTCGCAGATACGCAGTATTTT
TRBV6-6	.	.	TRBJ1-6	CASSYSRADSPLHF	TGTGCCAGCAGTTACTCTAGAGCCGATTCACCCCTCCACTTT
TRBV11-2	.	.	TRBJ2-2	CASITSIGVAGELFF	TGTGCCAGCATCACCTCAATCGGGGTCGCCGGGGAGCTGTTTTTT
TRBV12-5	.	.	TRBJ2-7	CASGFMEQYF	TGTGCTAGTGGTTTTATGGAGCAGTACTTC
TRBV3-1/TRBV3-2	.	.	TRBJ1-1	CASSRALNTEAFF	TGTGCCAGCAGCCGAGCATTGAACACTGAAGCTTTCTTT
TRBV4-2	.	.	TRBJ2-1	CASSQETMDNEQFF	TGTGCCAGCAGCCAAGAGACAATGGACAATGAGCAGTTCTTC
TRBV6-5	.	.	TRBJ1-1	CASSPDDRHTEAFF	TGTGCCAGCAGCCCAGACGACAGGCATACTGAAGCTTTCTTT
TRBV20-1	.	.	TRBJ2-3	CSASPLTVTDTQYF	TGCAGTGCTAGTCCGCTCACAGTCACAGATACGCAGTATTTT
TRBV2	.	.	TRBJ1-1	CASRTLGMRTEAFF	TGTGCCAGCAGGACACTCGGGATGCGAACTGAAGCTTTCTTT
TRBV29-1	.	.	TRBJ2-1	CSVPQGSSYNEQFF	TGCAGCGTTCCCCAGGGGAGCTCCTACAATGAGCAGTTCTTC
TRBV5-1	.	TRBD1	TRBJ2-5	CASSWTGAETQYF	TGCGCCAGCAGCTGGACAGGGGCCGAGACCCAGTACTTC
TRBV19	.	.	TRBJ1-2	CASSIYGLGAIYGYTF	TGTGCCAGTAGTATATATGGGCTTGGGGCGATCTATGGCTACACCTTC
TRBV29-1	.	.	TRBJ1-2	CSVGAGDYGYTF	TGCAGCGTTGGGGCAGGGGACTATGGCTACACCTTC
TRBV6-5	.	TRBD1	TRBJ2-1	CASSAPGQLRNEQFF	TGTGCCAGCAGCGCTCCGGGACAGCTCCGCAATGAGCAGTTCTTC
TRBV5-1	once	TRBD1	TRBJ1-2	CASRTTLDRVGGYTF	TGCGCCAGCAGAACCACTCTAGACAGGGTCGGGGGCTACACCTTC
TRBV5-1	.	.	TRBJ2-2	CASSFAGELFF	TGCGCCAGCAGTTTCGCCGGGGAGCTGTTTTTT
TRBV30	.	TRBD1	TRBJ2-2	CAWSDPQGAITGELFF	TGTGCCTGGAGTGACCCCCAGGGGGCGATCACCGGGGAGCTGTTTTTT
TRBV7-7	.	.	TRBJ1-2	CASSSYTGTLSGYTF	TGTGCCAGCAGCTCCTATACAGGGACATTAAGTGGCTACACCTTC
TRBV7-8	.	.	TRBJ2-2	CASSLAGTSNTGELFF	TGTGCCAGCAGCTTAGCGGGGACATCGAACACCGGGGAGCTGTTTTTT
TRBV9	.	TRBD1	TRBJ1-1	CASSGSIGTGEAFF	TGTGCCAGCAGCGGATCAATAGGGACAGGTGAAGCTTTCTTT
TRBV30	.	.	TRBJ1-5	CAWSPILDQPQHF	TGTGCCTGGAGCCCGATACTTGATCAGCCCCAGCATTTT
TRBV7-2	.	TRBD1	TRBJ1-3	CASSFGTGGKNTIYF	TGTGCCAGCAGCTTTGGGACAGGGGGGAAAAACACCATATATTTT
TRBV2	once	TRBD1	TRBJ1-2	CANPGQGGYGYTF	TGTGCCAACCCGGGACAGGGGGGCTATGGCTACACCTTC
TRBV5-8	.	.	TRBJ1-1	CASSLGAPANTEAFF	TGTGCCAGCAGCTTGGGGGCCCCTGCGAACACTGAAGCTTTCTTT
TRBV2	.	.	TRBJ2-7	CASSRQQTSSYEQYF	TGTGCCAGCAGTAGACAGCAGACGAGTTCCTACGAGCAGTACTTC
TRBV4-1	.	TRBD2	TRBJ2-3	CASSQLGTRADTQYF	TGCGCCAGCAGCCAACTCGGGACTAGAGCAGATACGCAGTATTTT
TRBV7-9	.	.	TRBJ2-7	CASSPVGGLDEQYF	TGTGCCAGCAGCCCAGTCGGGGGGCTTGACGAGCAGTACTTC